This T cell receptor beta chain was recorded in a study of T cell responses to AZD1222 COVID-19 vaccine. Study information: Researchers grouped second doses given at about 4 or about 12 weeks into one pool. Study results and limitations: Without day 14 samples, only post-peak T cell repertoires were studied. Spike-specific TCRs gained breadth and depth after people received two AZD1222 doses.

Generated by immunoSEQ multiplex PCR, the TCRdb table keeps only in-frame clones and is missing some. Among some 90,000 clones, about 88% were seen once, and the ten largest hold approximately 21%. Worth noting for this clone: The antigen is undetermined.

Germline V CDR1 and CDR2: MNHEY, SVGAGI. The CDR3 has 11 amino acids. Trimming left V 7 bases short and J 8 bases short, with 8 bases between. The chain employs TRBV6-5 and TRBJ1-4; no clear D. This clonotype was sampled from an adult in good health. Sequenced material: peripheral blood, taken on day 0 of AZD1222 vaccination. CDR3 sequence reads: CASTIREKLFF. In DNA form, the CDR3 reads TGTGCCAGCACCATCAGGGAAAAACTGTTTTTT.